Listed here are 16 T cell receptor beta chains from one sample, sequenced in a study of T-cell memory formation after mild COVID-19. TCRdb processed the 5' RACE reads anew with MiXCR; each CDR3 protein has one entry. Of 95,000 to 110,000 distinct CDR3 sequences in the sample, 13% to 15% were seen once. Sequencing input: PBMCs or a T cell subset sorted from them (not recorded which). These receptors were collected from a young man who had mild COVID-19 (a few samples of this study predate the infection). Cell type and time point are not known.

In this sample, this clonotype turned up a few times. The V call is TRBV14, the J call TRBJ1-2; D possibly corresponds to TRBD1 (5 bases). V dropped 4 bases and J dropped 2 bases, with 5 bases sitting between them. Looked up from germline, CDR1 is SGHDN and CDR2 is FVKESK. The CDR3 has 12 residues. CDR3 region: CASSPGNYGYTF. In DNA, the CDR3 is TGTGCCAGCAGCCCAGGGAACTATGGCTACACCTTC.

DNA of the CDR3: TGCAGCGTTGTTTCAGGTTCCACAGATACGCAGTATTTT. This gives the protein CSVVSGSTDTQYF. The rearrangement links TRBV29-1 to TRBJ2-3; D is ambiguous. Germline values: CDR1 SQVTM, CDR2 ANQGSEA. The CDR3 runs 13 residues. V dropped 4 bases and J dropped 2 bases, with 10 bases sitting between them.

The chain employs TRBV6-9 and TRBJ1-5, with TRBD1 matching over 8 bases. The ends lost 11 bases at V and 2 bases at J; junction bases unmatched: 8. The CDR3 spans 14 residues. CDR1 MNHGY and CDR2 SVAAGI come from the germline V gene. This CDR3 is CAGYRGSGNQPQHF. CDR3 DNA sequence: TGTGCCGGGTACAGGGGGAGCGGCAATCAGCCCCAGCATTTT.

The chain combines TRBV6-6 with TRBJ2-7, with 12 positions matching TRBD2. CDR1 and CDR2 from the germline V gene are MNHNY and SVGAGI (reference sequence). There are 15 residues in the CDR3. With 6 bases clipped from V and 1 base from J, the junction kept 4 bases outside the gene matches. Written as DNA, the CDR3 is TGTGCCAGCAGCGGGACTAGCGGGCGGTCCTACGAGCAGTACGTC. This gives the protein CASSGTSGRSYEQYV.

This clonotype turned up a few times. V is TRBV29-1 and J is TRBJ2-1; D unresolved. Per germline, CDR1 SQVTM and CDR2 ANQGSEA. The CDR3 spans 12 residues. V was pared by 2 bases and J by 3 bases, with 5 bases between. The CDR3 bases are TGCAGCGTTGAAAACAGCTACAATGAGCAGTTCTTC. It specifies CSVENSYNEQFF.

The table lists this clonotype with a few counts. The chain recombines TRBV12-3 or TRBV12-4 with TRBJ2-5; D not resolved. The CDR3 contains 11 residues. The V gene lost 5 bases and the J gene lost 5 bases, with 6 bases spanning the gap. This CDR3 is CASSASETQYF. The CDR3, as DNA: TGTGCCAGCAGTGCGAGTGAGACCCAGTACTTC.

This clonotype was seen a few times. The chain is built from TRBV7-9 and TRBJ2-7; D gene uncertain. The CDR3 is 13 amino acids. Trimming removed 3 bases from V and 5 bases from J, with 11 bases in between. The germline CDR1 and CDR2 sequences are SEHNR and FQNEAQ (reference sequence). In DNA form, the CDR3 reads TGTGCCAGCAGCTTTCCGTTGAAGAACGAGCAGTACTTC. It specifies CASSFPLKNEQYF.

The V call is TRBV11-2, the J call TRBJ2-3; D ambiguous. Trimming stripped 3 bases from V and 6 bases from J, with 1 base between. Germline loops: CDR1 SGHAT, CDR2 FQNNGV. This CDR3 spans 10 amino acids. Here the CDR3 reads CASSLDTQYF. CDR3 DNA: TGTGCCAGCAGCTTGGATACGCAGTATTTT.

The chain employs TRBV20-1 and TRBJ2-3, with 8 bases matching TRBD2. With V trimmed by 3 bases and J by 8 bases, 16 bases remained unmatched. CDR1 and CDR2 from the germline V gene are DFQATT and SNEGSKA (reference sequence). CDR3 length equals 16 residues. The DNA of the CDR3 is TGCAGTGCTAGCGCGGCTAGCGGGCCCACCCCCCGTACGCAGTATTTT. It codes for CSASAASGPTPRTQYF.

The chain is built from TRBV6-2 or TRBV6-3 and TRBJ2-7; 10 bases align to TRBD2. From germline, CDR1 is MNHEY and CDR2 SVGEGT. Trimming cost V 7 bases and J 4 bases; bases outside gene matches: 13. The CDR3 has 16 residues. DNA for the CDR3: TGTGCCAGCAATAGACTAGCGGGTCCTCCGGGTTACGAGCAGTACTTC. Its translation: CASNRLAGPPGYEQYF.

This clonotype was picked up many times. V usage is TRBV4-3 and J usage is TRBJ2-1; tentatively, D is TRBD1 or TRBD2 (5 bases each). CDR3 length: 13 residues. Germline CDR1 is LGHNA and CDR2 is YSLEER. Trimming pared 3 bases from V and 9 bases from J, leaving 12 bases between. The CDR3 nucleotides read TGCGCCAGCAGCCAGGGGACCATTGCTGAGCAGTTCTTC. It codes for CASSQGTIAEQFF.

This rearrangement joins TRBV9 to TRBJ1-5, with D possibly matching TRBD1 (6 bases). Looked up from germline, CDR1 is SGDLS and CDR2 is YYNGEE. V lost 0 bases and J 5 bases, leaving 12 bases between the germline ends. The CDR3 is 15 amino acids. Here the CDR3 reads CASSVGETGHQPQHF. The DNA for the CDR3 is TGTGCCAGCAGCGTAGGGGAAACAGGGCATCAGCCCCAGCATTTT.

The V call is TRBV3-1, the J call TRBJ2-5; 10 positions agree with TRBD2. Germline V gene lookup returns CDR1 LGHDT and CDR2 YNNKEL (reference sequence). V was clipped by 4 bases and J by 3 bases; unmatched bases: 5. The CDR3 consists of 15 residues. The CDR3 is CASSPHLAGEETQYF. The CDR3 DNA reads TGTGCCAGCAGCCCGCATCTAGCGGGGGAAGAGACCCAGTACTTC.

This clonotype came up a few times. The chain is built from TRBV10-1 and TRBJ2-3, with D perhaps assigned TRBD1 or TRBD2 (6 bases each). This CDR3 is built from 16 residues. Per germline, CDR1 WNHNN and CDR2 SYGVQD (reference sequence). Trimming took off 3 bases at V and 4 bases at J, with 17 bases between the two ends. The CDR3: CASSDPGDSSADTQYF. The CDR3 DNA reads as TGCGCCAGCAGTGACCCAGGGGACTCCTCGGCAGATACGCAGTATTTT.

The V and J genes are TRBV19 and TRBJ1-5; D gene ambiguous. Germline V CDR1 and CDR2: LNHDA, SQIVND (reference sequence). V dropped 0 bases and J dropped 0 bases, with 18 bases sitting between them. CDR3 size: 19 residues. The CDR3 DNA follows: TGTGCCAGTAGTATAGAGGTAGGGCTGGTACCCTATAGCAATCAGCCCCAGCATTTT. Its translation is CASSIEVGLVPYSNQPQHF.

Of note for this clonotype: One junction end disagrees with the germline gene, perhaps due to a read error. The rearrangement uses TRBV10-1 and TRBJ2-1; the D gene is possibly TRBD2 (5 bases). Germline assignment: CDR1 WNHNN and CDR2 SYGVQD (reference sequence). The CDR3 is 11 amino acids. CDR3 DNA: TGCGCCAGCAATGAGGGTATCCTTTGGTTCTTC. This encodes CASNEGILWFF.